A single T cell receptor (beta chain) is shown here with its context. What it recognizes is unknown. This sample is drawn from a study of T cell responses to AZD1222 COVID-19 vaccine. General study points: White British ancestry dominated among donors, who included more females, and clonal diversity was possibly underestimated. Among vaccine-associated CD4 TCRs, coverage spanned spike, with dominance at 160-218 and 743-854.

This CDR3 is built from 13 residues. The germline gives CDR1 KGHSH, CDR2 LQKENI. With 6 bases removed from V and 3 bases from J, the gap between germline ends came to 11 bases. Assay: immunoSEQ multiplex PCR; the TCRdb copy retains only in-frame clones and omits some. The data show around 70,000 clones, with roughly 87% seen just once and 1% to 1.5% held by the top ten. This TCR was recovered from an adult who received the AZD1222 COVID-19 vaccine. This chain links TRBV18 with TRBJ1-1, with TRBD1 as a possible D gene (5 bases). The sequencing here drew on peripheral blood, taken 28 days after the second AZD1222 dose. The CDR3 sequence: CASSPGPDTEAFF. CDR3 sequence (DNA): TGTGCCAGCTCCCCGGGGCCGGACACTGAAGCTTTCTTT. Based on the CDR3 plus reference TRBV18 and TRBJ1-1, the full variable domain is NAGVMQNPRHLVRRRGQEARLRCSPMKGHSHVYWYRQLPEEGLKFMVYLQKENIIDESGMPKERFSAEFPKEGPSILRIQQVVRGDSAAYFCASSPGPDTEAFFGQGTRLTVV.